This TCR beta chain was obtained from a study of OX40 agonist ivuxolimab in advanced cancers. Study-wide background: Dose-escalation patients' cancers were hepatocellular carcinoma, melanoma, renal cell or head and neck cancer. A male proportion of about 86% was recorded, with mean age approximately 57 years and range 23 to 79. Three patients, one with hepatocellular carcinoma and two with cutaneous melanoma, achieved partial responses.

Notes on the study in general: CD4+ and CD8+ blood T cells expanded clonally by week 6 at 0.1 to 3.0 mg/kg.

Profiling relied on immunoSEQ multiplex PCR, and the TCRdb table lists in-frame clones only, not all of them. This table has tens of thousands of clones, 84% appearing once. Germline V gene sequence: CDR1 SQVTM, CDR2 ANQGSEA. The CDR3 is 13 residues long. Trimming cost V 1 base and J 1 base, with 7 bases left between them. In this sample, this clone turned up a few times. Its matching antigen is unknown. This clonotype was sampled from an adult with an advanced solid tumor such as melanoma, head and neck, liver or kidney cancer. The V and J genes are TRBV29-1 and TRBJ2-5; weak D call: TRBD1 (6 bases). Sequencing used CD4+ or CD8+ T cells sorted from blood, obtained in a trial of the OX40 agonist ivuxolimab. The CDR3 nucleotides read TGCAGCGTTGAAGGGACAGTCCAAGAGACCCAGTACTTC. Protein product: CSVEGTVQETQYF.